This T cell receptor beta chain stems from a study of T cell responses to AZD1222 COVID-19 vaccine. Study-level findings and limits: Possibly, clonal diversity was underestimated; donors were largely white British and included more females. Sampling that yielded the repertoires occurred only after the peak T cell response. Among vaccine-associated CD4 TCRs, coverage spanned spike, with dominance at 160-218 and 743-854. Once two AZD1222 doses were given, Spike-specific TCR breadth and depth went up.

Trimming cost V 4 bases and J 9 bases, with 12 bases left between them. Germline loops: CDR1 KGHSH, CDR2 LQKENI. The CDR3 loop spans 12 amino acids. About this clone: What it recognizes is unknown.

Using immunoSEQ multiplex PCR, the repertoire was profiled, and TCRdb retains in-frame clones only, with some absent. The sample has approximately 120,000 clones; approximately 89% are singletons. V is TRBV18 and J is TRBJ1-1; D is unresolved. The sequence was collected from an adult in good health. The specimen comprised peripheral blood, sampled on day 0 of AZD1222 vaccination. CDR3 loop: CASSLRRMQAFF. CDR3 DNA sequence: TGTGCCAGCTCACTTCGAAGGATGCAAGCTTTCTTT.